Below are 5 T cell receptor beta chains sequenced from a single sample in a study of shared clonotypes between healthy human individuals. Terminally differentiated effector memory CD45RA+ cells were excluded by CCR7 positive selection of CD45RO-negative cells. Profiling relied on immunoSEQ multiplex PCR, and the TCRdb table lists in-frame clones only, not all of them. The data hold some 2 million clones, with about 95% observed a single time. Specimen: naive CD8+ T cells sorted from blood. The receptors here all came from a man between 18 and 29 years old in good health.

This rearrangement joins TRBV7-9 to TRBJ2-7; either TRBD1 or TRBD2 may supply D (5 bases each). The germline V gene encodes CDR1 SEHNR and CDR2 FQNEAQ (reference sequence). Trimming pared 7 bases from V and 4 bases from J, leaving 20 bases between. The CDR3 totals 15 residues. Here the CDR3 DNA reads TGTGCCAGCACCCTGCTGGGGCAGACGGGGTACGAGCAGTACTTC. Translation: CASTLLGQTGYEQYF.

The rearrangement uses TRBV19 and TRBJ1-4; 10 bases are a match to TRBD1. Per the germline V gene, CDR1 is LNHDA and CDR2 is SQIVND (reference sequence). The junction had 5 bases not matched to a gene; V was cut back by 5 bases and J by 8 bases. There are 14 residues in the CDR3. CDR3 nucleotide sequence: TGTGCCAGTAGTTTGGACAGGGGGGACGAAAAACTGTTTTTT. Protein sequence: CASSLDRGDEKLFF.

Concerning this clone itself: Other DNA sequences in the sample encode the same CDR3. The chain links TRBV11-2 to TRBJ2-3; D may correspond to TRBD1 or TRBD2 (5 bases each). The CDR3 runs 16 residues. Germline-derived CDR1 and CDR2 are SGHAT and FQNNGV. The V gene lost 5 bases and the J gene lost 0 bases, with 15 bases spanning the gap. The CDR3 DNA sequence: TGTGCCAGCAGCCCAGGACCAGGGACCAGCACAGATACGCAGTATTTT. Its protein is CASSPGPGTSTDTQYF.

This chain connects TRBV15 to TRBJ2-7; D is perhaps TRBD2 (6 bases). From germline, CDR1 is LNHNV and CDR2 YYDKDF (reference sequence). The ends were cut back, 1 base at V and 1 base at J, with 14 bases in the middle. This CDR3 comprises 16 residues. The CDR3 sequence is CATSRGLEGISYEQYF. The CDR3 bases are TGTGCCACCAGCAGAGGACTAGAAGGGATTTCCTACGAGCAGTACTTC. The entire variable domain, with the rest obtained from reference TRBV15 and TRBJ2-7, is as follows: DAMVIQNPRYQVTQFGKPVTLSCSQTLNHNVMYWYQQKSSQAPKLLFHYYDKDFNNEADTPDNFQSRRPNTSFCFLDIRSPGLGDTAMYLCATSRGLEGISYEQYFGPGTRLTVT.

The CDR3 sequence is CASSYGGQARTEAFF. The CDR3 DNA sequence: TGTGCCAGCAGTTACGGGGGACAGGCACGCACCGAAGCTTTCTTT. V usage is TRBV6-5 and J usage is TRBJ1-1; 8 bases align to TRBD1. The CDR3 consists of 15 residues. Germline-derived CDR1 and CDR2 are MNHEY and SVGAGI. After removal of 2 bases from V and 8 bases from J, the junction contained 10 bases not matched to a gene.